This TCR beta chain is from a study of blood T cell repertoires in COVID-19. Study overall: Sources were T cells, B-cell-depleted T cells, or PBMCs; the material itself was cDNA or gDNA.

During active infection, Seattle patients enrolled and were then monitored through disease. Original analysis: From reference gene primer amplification, estimates of nucleated cell counts were derived. Libraries were prepared by immunoSEQ multiplex PCR; TCRdb keeps only in-frame clonotypes and omits some of them. The V and J calls and clone size are taken from that table; D and trimming were inferred from the DNA. The sample has approximately 36,000 clones, around 80% seen once; the top ten hold over 1.5%. The V gene's germline CDR1 is SGHRS and CDR2 YFSETQ. CDR3 length equals 14 residues. Trimming removed 2 bases from V and 5 bases from J; junction bases left unmatched: 6.

Sample: peripheral blood. This rearrangement joins TRBV5-1 to TRBJ2-7, with 8 bases identical to TRBD1. The clonotype was recovered from a man in his sixties with COVID-19, enrolled during active disease. Written as DNA, the CDR3 is TGCGCCAGCAGCTTTGAGACAGGGGACAACGAGCAGTACTTC. It is translated as CASSFETGDNEQYF.